This T cell receptor beta chain appears in the sequencing data of a study of T cell changes during pregnancy in multiple sclerosis. Only in-frame clones appear in the TCRdb table, and some are missing; sequencing was by immunoSEQ multiplex PCR. This sample has some 45,000 clones, with just under 95% found just once. CDR3 length: 16 amino acids. The genes are TRBV21-1 and TRBJ1-1; the D segment call TRBD1 is taken from the table without a DNA check. TRBV21-1 corresponds to a pseudogene. This sequence originates from a female donor with multiple sclerosis, enrolled in a pregnancy study. The sequences come from CD8+ T cells from peripheral blood mononuclear cells, collected in the first trimester of pregnancy. DNA for the CDR3: TGTGCCAGCAGCGGCCGGACAGGGTGGTGGAACACTGAAGCTTTCTTT. Translated: CASSGRTGWWNTEAFF.